Shown below are 31 T cell receptor beta chains from a single sample sequenced in a study of cytomegalovirus exposure and HLA in healthy donors. Both 60 Vbeta primers and 13 Jbeta primers went into the PCR. Produced via immunoSEQ multiplex PCR; TCRdb's table is partial and in-frame only. There are fewer than 200,000 clones in the sample; about 85% occur only once, and roughly 4.7% lies in the top ten. Input material: PBMCs. The source of these receptors is a woman in her 50s in good health and CMV-seropositive.

The V call is TRBV7-9, the J call TRBJ1-3, with D unresolved. V lost 3 bases and J lost 8, with 8 bases in between. This CDR3 has 12 residues. Germline V CDR1 and CDR2: SEHNR, FQNEAQ (reference sequence). CDR3 in DNA: TGTGCCAGCAGCTTCACCCCAGACACCATATATTTT. Residues: CASSFTPDTIYF. The complete variable domain, with remaining parts taken from reference TRBV7-9 and TRBJ1-3, reads DTGVSQNPRHKITKRGQNVTFRCDPISEHNRLYWYRQTLGQGPEFLTYFQNEAQLEKSRLLSDRFSAERPKGSFSTLEIQRTEQGDSAMYLCASSFTPDTIYFGEGSWLTVV.

This clone was detected a few times. The chain couples TRBV29-1 to TRBJ1-2; the match to TRBD1 covers 10 bases. The CDR3 is made up of 14 amino acids. Germline values: CDR1 SQVTM, CDR2 ANQGSEA. Trimming took 6 bases from V and 7 from J; bases not matched to a gene: 11. The CDR3 bases are TGCAGCGTAAGGTCCCGGGACAGGGGAACTGGCTACACCTTC. Amino acids: CSVRSRDRGTGYTF.

The chain uses TRBV5-1 and TRBJ2-7; D perhaps matches TRBD2 (6 bases). The germline V and J ends were trimmed by 7 bases and 2 bases, with 16 bases remaining between them. CDR3 size: 14 residues. In germline, CDR1 is SGHRS, CDR2 YFSETQ. CDR3 in DNA: TGCGCCAGCTACGCCGGGACTGGGACCTACGAGCAGTACTTC. It encodes CASYAGTGTYEQYF.

V and J are TRBV29-1 and TRBJ2-2, with no clear D. The V end was cut by 5 bases, the J end by 0 bases, with 7 bases between. Looked up from germline, CDR1 is SQVTM and CDR2 is ANQGSEA. CDR3 length: 13 residues. Here the CDR3 DNA reads TGCAGCGTTTCCGTTACGAACACCGGGGAGCTGTTTTTT. It yields the protein CSVSVTNTGELFF.

In this sample, this clone turned up a few times. The rearrangement uses TRBV14 and TRBJ1-2, with a tentative D call TRBD1 (5 bases). The CDR3 sequence is 13 residues long. V gave up 0 bases and J gave up 5 bases, with 7 bases separating them. The germline CDR1 and CDR2 sequences are SGHDN and FVKESK. In DNA form, the CDR3 reads TGTGCCAGCAGCCAAGATCCAGGGTATGGCTACACCTTC. Its translation is CASSQDPGYGYTF.

The chain uses TRBV18 and TRBJ1-1; 7 positions match TRBD1. CDR1 KGHSH and CDR2 LQKENI come from the germline V gene. V trimming: 4 bases; J trimming: 9 bases; junction bases outside the gene matches: 8. The CDR3 has 13 amino acids. In nucleotides, the CDR3 is TGTGCCAGCTCACGCTCCGACAGGGATCAAGCTTTCTTT. It is translated as CASSRSDRDQAFF.

This chain joins TRBV10-3 and TRBJ1-4; D unresolved. The CDR3 is 15 amino acids. Between the trimmed V and J ends, which lost 3 bases and 0 bases, there was a span of 8 bases. The germline gives CDR1 ENHRY, CDR2 SYGVKD. The CDR3 DNA is TGTGCCATCAGTGAATACACAGCAACTAATGAAAAACTGTTTTTT. Its translation is CAISEYTATNEKLFF.

The chain uses TRBV5-1 and TRBJ2-7; tentatively, D is TRBD2 (6 bases). V shed 2 bases and J shed 0 bases, with 24 bases lying between them. The germline gives CDR1 SGHRS, CDR2 YFSETQ. The CDR3 contains 19 residues. CDR3 protein: CASSFGLYGGVRSSYEQYF. CDR3 sequence (DNA): TGCGCCAGCAGCTTTGGCCTTTATGGCGGGGTGAGGAGCTCCTACGAGCAGTACTTC.

This clone was counted between two and nine times. V usage is TRBV4-3 and J usage is TRBJ1-1, with D unresolved. The V gene's germline CDR1 is LGHNA and CDR2 YSLEER. Trimming took off 0 bases at V and 8 bases at J, with 13 bases between the two ends. CDR3 size: 14 residues. CDR3 amino acids: CASSQDIGGNEAFF. Here the CDR3 DNA reads TGCGCCAGCAGCCAAGATATAGGAGGCAACGAAGCTTTCTTT.

The chain carries TRBV5-4 and TRBJ2-1; possibly TRBD1 for D (6 bases). Germline CDR1 and CDR2: SGHNT and YYREEE (reference sequence). Trimming took 2 bases from V and 1 from J, leaving 13 bases between them. The CDR3 covers 16 residues. CDR3 nucleotides: TGTGCCAGCAGCTTTCAGGACAGAGGATCCTACAATGAGCAGTTCTTC. Translated, it gives CASSFQDRGSYNEQFF.

This chain uses TRBV27 with TRBJ1-2, with 8 nucleotides matching TRBD1. Germline CDR1 is MNHEY and CDR2 is SMNVEV (reference sequence). This CDR3 contains 14 residues. V lost 7 bases to trimming and J lost 8 bases; unmatched junction nucleotides: 12. As DNA, the CDR3 is TGTGCCAGCACCATGGGGACAGGTCGAGGCGGCTACACCTTC. Protein: CASTMGTGRGGYTF.

The chain joins TRBV6-1 to TRBJ2-7; TRBD2 matches at 10 bases. Losses at the gene ends were 4 bases for V and 2 bases for J; bases not matched to a gene: 2. Germline loops: CDR1 MNHNS, CDR2 SASEGT. The CDR3 has 14 amino acids. CDR3 region: CASSASGRAYEQYF. As DNA, the CDR3 is TGTGCCAGCAGTGCGAGCGGGAGGGCCTACGAGCAGTACTTC.

This clone has only a few counts. The genes are TRBV29-1 and TRBJ2-3; TRBD2 is a possible D gene (7 bases). Germline V lookup: CDR1 SQVTM, CDR2 ANQGSEA. The CDR3 is made up of 15 amino acids. The V end lost 6 bases, the J end lost 0 bases, and 16 bases lay between the germline ends. The CDR3 reads CSVSKGGTSTDTQYF. The CDR3 DNA reads TGCAGCGTCTCCAAGGGGGGGACTAGCACAGATACGCAGTATTTT.

The J gene is TRBJ2-2, the V gene TRBV4-1; TRBD2 aligns across 7 bases. J lost 9 bases, V lost 3 bases, and 10 bases had no gene match. The CDR3 loop spans 15 amino acids. Germline values: CDR1 MGHRA, CDR2 YSYEKL. DNA for the CDR3: TGCGCCAGCAGCCAGGGCTTCGGCGGGAGTAGGGAGCTGTTTTTT. Amino acid sequence: CASSQGFGGSRELFF.

This rearrangement joins TRBV7-9 to TRBJ2-1; 11 bases match TRBD2. The length of the CDR3 is 15 residues. Unmatched junction bases numbered 7, after V lost 2 bases and J lost 10 bases. Germline CDR1 is SEHNR and CDR2 is FQNEAQ (reference sequence). The CDR3 DNA follows: TGTGCCAGCAGCTTAACTAGCGGGAGTCCGGGGGAGCAGTTCTTC. This translates into CASSLTSGSPGEQFF.

This clone was seen a handful of times. This chain connects TRBV5-1 to TRBJ2-7; no clear D gene. This CDR3 contains 15 residues. V was clipped by 1 base and J by 1 base, with 12 bases between them. Germline CDR1 is SGHRS and CDR2 is YFSETQ. The CDR3 region has the DNA TGCGCCAGCAGCTTGTTCCTAGGCACTTCCTACGAGCAGTACTTC. It specifies CASSLFLGTSYEQYF.

The V call is TRBV29-1, the J call TRBJ2-7; the D gene is possibly TRBD1 (7 bases). Germline V gene lookup returns CDR1 SQVTM and CDR2 ANQGSEA. V lost 7 bases to trimming and J lost 3 bases, with 10 bases between them. The CDR3 covers 11 residues. The CDR3 region is CSGGTVYEQYF. In DNA, the CDR3 is TGCAGCGGCGGGACAGTCTACGAGCAGTACTTC.

Only a few counts were recorded for this clone. The rearrangement uses TRBV5-1 and TRBJ1-1; maybe TRBD1 (6 bases). The germline V gene encodes CDR1 SGHRS and CDR2 YFSETQ. V lost 0 bases and J 3 bases, leaving 15 bases between the germline ends. CDR3 length: 16 amino acids. CDR3 bases: TGCGCCAGCAGCTTGGCCGGGAGGGGGAAGTACACTGAAGCTTTCTTT. This gives the protein CASSLAGRGKYTEAFF.

V usage is TRBV5-1 and J usage is TRBJ1-1, with TRBD1 matching 8 bases. CDR3 size: 19 residues. V gave up 1 base and J gave up 1 base; unmatched junction bases: 15. From germline, CDR1 is SGHRS and CDR2 YFSETQ. CDR3 sequence reads: CASSLNVGSQGAGNTEAFF. CDR3 nucleotides: TGCGCCAGCAGCTTGAACGTGGGATCTCAGGGGGCGGGGAACACTGAAGCTTTCTTT.

Regarding this clone: At one boundary the junction diverges from the germline segment, which might be a read error. Distinct nucleotide sequences in the sample also encode this CDR3. This chain connects TRBV28 to TRBJ2-3, with 7 bases lining up with TRBD1. Germline CDR1 reads MDHEN; CDR2 reads SYDVKM. This CDR3 contains 15 residues. The CDR3 sequence is CASRPTGQNGDTQYF. The CDR3 DNA reads TGTGCTAGCAGACCCACGGGACAGAATGGGGATACGCAGTATTTT.

This clone was detected only a few times. The chain uses TRBV5-1 and TRBJ1-1; perhaps TRBD1 as D (6 bases). Per germline, CDR1 SGHRS and CDR2 YFSETQ. The CDR3 contains 14 residues. The V end lost 2 bases, the J end lost 2 bases, and 10 bases lay between the germline ends. The CDR3 region has the DNA TGCGCCAGCAGCTTAGCCAGGGGTAACACTGAAGCTTTCTTT. It codes for CASSLARGNTEAFF.

The chain combines TRBV18 with TRBJ2-3; TRBD1 agrees at 7 bases. V trimming: 3 bases; J trimming: 0 bases; junction bases outside the gene matches: 6. CDR1 and CDR2 from the germline V gene are KGHSH and LQKENI. This CDR3 has 16 amino acids. The CDR3 here is CASSPRQGTSTDTQYF. The DNA for the CDR3 is TGTGCCAGCTCACCGCGACAGGGTACGAGCACAGATACGCAGTATTTT.

The CDR3 sequence: CSGRTEIRYF. In DNA form, the CDR3 reads TGCAGTGGGAGGACGGAAATAAGGTACTTC. The genes are TRBV20-1 and TRBJ2-7, with a tentative D call TRBD2 (5 bases). The CDR3 length is 10 residues. The germline V gene has CDR1 DFQATT and CDR2 SNEGSKA (reference sequence). V lost 7 bases and J 12 bases, leaving 16 bases between the germline ends.

The chain joins TRBV19 to TRBJ2-3, with D perhaps TRBD2 (5 bases). This CDR3 spans 11 amino acids. The germline V gene encodes CDR1 LNHDA and CDR2 SQIVND (reference sequence). V lost 6 bases to trimming and J lost 6 bases, with 7 bases between them. The CDR3 is CASRRGDTQYF. Here the CDR3 DNA reads TGTGCCAGTAGGAGAGGGGATACGCAGTATTTT.

V usage is TRBV5-1 and J usage is TRBJ1-2; 8 bases match TRBD1. The V segment lost 3 bases and the J segment 4 bases; nucleotides outside the gene matches: 8. CDR1 and CDR2 from the germline V gene are SGHRS and YFSETQ. CDR3 length equals 15 residues. CDR3 DNA sequence: TGCGCCAGCAGCTGGGACGGACAGGGCCTCTATGGCTACACCTTC. The encoded protein is CASSWDGQGLYGYTF.

V usage is TRBV13 and J usage is TRBJ1-3, with D tentatively TRBD1 (6 bases). V shed 5 bases and J shed 4 bases, with 21 bases lying between them. The CDR3 sequence is 17 residues long. Germline CDR1 PRHDT, CDR2 FYEKMQ (reference sequence). The CDR3 region is CASSDRFKTGGGNTIYF. CDR3 nucleotides: TGTGCCAGCAGCGACCGATTTAAGACAGGAGGAGGAAACACCATATATTTT.

The CDR3 sequence: CASILLELHNEQFF. CDR3 bases: TGTGCCAGCATTTTATTAGAACTTCACAATGAGCAGTTCTTC. V is TRBV6-7 and J is TRBJ2-1; D is unclear. TRBV6-7 has ORF status, its function being uncertain. The V gene lost 7 bases and the J gene lost 5 bases, with 15 bases spanning the gap. The CDR3 sequence is 14 residues long.

This sequence joins TRBV7-3 and TRBJ2-2; D is unclear. This CDR3 region has 15 residues. Trimming stripped 2 bases from V and 2 bases from J, with 9 bases between. Germline V CDR1 and CDR2: SGHTA, FQGTGA. The CDR3 loop is CASSLQALNTGELFF. In nucleotides, the CDR3 is TGTGCCAGCAGCTTACAGGCGCTCAACACCGGGGAGCTGTTTTTT.

This rearrangement joins TRBV9 to TRBJ2-3, with 7 nucleotides matching TRBD2. CDR1 SGDLS and CDR2 YYNGEE come from the germline V gene. This CDR3 is built from 15 residues. Unmatched junction bases numbered 4, after V lost 3 bases and J lost 0 bases. The CDR3 loop is CASSASSGSTDTQYF. In DNA, the CDR3 is TGTGCCAGCAGCGCCTCTAGCGGAAGCACAGATACGCAGTATTTT.

This chain uses TRBV5-4 with TRBJ2-5; 15 bases are a match to TRBD2. V gave up 2 bases and J gave up 4 bases; unmatched junction bases: 3. The CDR3 runs 16 residues. Per the germline V gene, CDR1 is SGHNT and CDR2 is YYREEE (reference sequence). CDR3 nucleotide sequence: TGTGCCAGCAGCTTATGGACTAGCGGGGGGGGAGAGACCCAGTACTTC. It specifies CASSLWTSGGGETQYF.

This rearrangement joins TRBV18 to TRBJ2-6; perhaps TRBD1 as D (6 bases). The CDR3 covers 15 residues. The germline CDR1 and CDR2 sequences are KGHSH and LQKENI. Deletions cut 3 bases from V and 2 bases from J, with 8 bases between. CDR3 DNA sequence: TGTGCCAGCTCACCCACAGGGCCTGGGGCCAACGTCCTGACTTTC. Amino acid sequence: CASSPTGPGANVLTF.